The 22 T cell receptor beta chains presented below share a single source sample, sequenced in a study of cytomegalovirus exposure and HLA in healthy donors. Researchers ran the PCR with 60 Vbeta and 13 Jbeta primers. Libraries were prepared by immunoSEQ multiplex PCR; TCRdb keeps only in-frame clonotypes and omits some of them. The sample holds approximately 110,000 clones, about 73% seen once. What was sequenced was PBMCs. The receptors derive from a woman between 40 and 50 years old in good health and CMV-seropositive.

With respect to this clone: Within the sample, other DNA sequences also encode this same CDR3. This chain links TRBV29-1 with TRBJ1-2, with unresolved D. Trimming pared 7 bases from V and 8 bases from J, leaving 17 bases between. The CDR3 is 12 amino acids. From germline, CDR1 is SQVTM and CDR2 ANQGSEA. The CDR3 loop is CSALSPQRGYTF. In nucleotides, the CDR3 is TGCAGCGCTCTATCGCCCCAACGGGGCTACACCTTC.

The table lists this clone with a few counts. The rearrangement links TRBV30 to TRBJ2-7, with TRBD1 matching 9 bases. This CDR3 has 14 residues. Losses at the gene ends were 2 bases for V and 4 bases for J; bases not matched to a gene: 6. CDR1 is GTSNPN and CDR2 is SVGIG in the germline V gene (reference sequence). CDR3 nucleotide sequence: TGTGCCTGGAGTACCGGACAGGGGCGATACGAGCAGTACTTC. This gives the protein CAWSTGQGRYEQYF.

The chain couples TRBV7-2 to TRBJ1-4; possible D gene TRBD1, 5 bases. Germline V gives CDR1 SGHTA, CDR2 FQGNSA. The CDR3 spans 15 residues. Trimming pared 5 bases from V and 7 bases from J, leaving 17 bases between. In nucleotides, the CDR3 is TGTGCCAGCAGCCCCCAACGACAGATTACTGAAAAACTGTTTTTT. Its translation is CASSPQRQITEKLFF.

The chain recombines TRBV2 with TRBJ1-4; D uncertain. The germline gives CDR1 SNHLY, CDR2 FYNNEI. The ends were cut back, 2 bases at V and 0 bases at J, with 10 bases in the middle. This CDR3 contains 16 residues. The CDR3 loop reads CASSEYSSSTNEKLFF. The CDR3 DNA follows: TGTGCCAGCAGTGAATACAGCTCTTCAACTAATGAAAAACTGTTTTTT.

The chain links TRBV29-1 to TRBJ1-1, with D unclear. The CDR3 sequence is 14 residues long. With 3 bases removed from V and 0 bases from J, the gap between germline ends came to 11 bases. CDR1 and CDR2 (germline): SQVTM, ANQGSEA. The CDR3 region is CSVDLRNMNTEAFF. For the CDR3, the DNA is TGCAGCGTTGATCTGAGGAATATGAACACTGAAGCTTTCTTT.

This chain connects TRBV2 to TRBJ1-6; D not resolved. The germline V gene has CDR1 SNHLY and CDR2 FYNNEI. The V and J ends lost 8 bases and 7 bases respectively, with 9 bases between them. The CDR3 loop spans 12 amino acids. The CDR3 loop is CASGQANSPLHF. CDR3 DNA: TGTGCCAGCGGGCAGGCGAATTCACCCCTCCACTTT.

CDR3 residues: CSVGSGGVSSYNEQFF. The CDR3 region has the DNA TGCAGCGTGGGAAGTGGGGGGGTGAGTTCCTACAATGAGCAGTTCTTC. The chain has TRBV29-1 and TRBJ2-1, with TRBD2 matching 7 bases. V shed 6 bases, J shed 1 base, and the junction held 12 bases outside the gene matches. Germline loops: CDR1 SQVTM, CDR2 ANQGSEA. The CDR3 contains 16 residues.

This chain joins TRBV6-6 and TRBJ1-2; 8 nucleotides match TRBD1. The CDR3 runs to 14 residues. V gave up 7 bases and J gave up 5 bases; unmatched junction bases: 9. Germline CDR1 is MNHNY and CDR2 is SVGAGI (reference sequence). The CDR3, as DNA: TGTGCCAGCACTTTCGGACAGGGTTCGTATGGCTACACCTTC. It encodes CASTFGQGSYGYTF.

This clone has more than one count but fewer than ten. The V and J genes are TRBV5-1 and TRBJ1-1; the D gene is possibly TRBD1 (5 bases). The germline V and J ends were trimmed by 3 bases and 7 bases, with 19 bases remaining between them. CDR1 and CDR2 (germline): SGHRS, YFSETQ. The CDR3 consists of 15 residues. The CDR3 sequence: CASSSQGPGGIEAFF. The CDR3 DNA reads TGCGCCAGCAGCTCTCAGGGTCCGGGCGGGATTGAAGCTTTCTTT.

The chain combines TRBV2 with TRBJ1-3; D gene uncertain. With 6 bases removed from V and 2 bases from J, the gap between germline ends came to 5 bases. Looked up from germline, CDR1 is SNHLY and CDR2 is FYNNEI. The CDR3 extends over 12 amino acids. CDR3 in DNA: TGTGCCAGCAGCCCTGCTGGAAACACCATATATTTT. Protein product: CASSPAGNTIYF. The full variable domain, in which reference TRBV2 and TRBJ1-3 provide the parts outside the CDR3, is EPEVTQTPSHQVTQMGQEVILRCVPISNHLYFYWYRQILGQKVEFLVSFYNNEISEKSEIFDDQFSVERPDGSNFTLKIRSTKLEDSAMYFCASSPAGNTIYFGEGSWLTVV.

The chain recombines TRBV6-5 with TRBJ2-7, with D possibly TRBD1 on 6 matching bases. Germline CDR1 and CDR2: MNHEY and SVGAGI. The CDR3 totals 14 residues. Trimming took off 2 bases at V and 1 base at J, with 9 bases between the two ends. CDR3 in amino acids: CASSYHTGSYEQYF. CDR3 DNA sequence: TGTGCCAGCAGTTACCATACAGGGTCCTACGAGCAGTACTTC.

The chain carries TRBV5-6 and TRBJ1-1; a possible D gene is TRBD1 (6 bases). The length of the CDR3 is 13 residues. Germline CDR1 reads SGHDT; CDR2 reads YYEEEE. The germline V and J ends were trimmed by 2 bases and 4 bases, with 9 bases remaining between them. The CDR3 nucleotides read TGTGCCAGCAGCTTCCGAGGGGGCACTGAAGCTTTCTTT. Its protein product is CASSFRGGTEAFF.

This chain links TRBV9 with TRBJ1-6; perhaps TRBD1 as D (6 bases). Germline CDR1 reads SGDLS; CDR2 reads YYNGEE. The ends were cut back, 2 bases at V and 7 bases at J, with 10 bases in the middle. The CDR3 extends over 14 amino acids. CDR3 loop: CASSVRDTNSPLHF. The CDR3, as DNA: TGTGCCAGCAGCGTCCGGGACACGAATTCACCCCTCCACTTT.

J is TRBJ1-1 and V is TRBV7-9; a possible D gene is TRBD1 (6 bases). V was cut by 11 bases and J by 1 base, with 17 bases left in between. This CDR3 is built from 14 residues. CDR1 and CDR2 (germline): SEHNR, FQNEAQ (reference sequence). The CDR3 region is CAGGGAEWNTEAFF. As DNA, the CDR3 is TGTGCCGGCGGGGGCGCGGAATGGAACACTGAAGCTTTCTTT.

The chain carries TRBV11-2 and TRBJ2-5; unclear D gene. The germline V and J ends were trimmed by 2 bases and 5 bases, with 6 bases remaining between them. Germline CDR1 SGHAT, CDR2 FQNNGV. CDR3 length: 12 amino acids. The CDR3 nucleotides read TGTGCCAGCAGCTTATTGAGGGAGACCCAGTACTTC. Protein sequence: CASSLLRETQYF.

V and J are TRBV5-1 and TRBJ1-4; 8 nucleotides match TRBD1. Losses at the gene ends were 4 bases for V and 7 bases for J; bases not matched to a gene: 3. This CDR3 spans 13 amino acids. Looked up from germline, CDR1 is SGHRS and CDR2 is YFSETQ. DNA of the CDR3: TGCGCCAGCAGCCAGGACAGGGCTGAAAAACTGTTTTTT. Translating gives CASSQDRAEKLFF.

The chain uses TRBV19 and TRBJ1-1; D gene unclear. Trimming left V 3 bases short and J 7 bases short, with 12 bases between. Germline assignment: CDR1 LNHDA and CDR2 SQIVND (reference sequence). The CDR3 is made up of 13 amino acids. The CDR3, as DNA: TGTGCCAGTAGTATCCCCGGGTGGTTTGAAGCTTTCTTT. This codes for CASSIPGWFEAFF.

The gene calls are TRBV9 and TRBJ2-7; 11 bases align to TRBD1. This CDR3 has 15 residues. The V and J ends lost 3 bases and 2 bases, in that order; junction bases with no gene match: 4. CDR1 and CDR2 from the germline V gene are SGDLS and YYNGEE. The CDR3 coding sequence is TGTGCCAGCAGCGCTGGGACAGGGGGGACCTACGAGCAGTACTTC. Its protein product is CASSAGTGGTYEQYF.

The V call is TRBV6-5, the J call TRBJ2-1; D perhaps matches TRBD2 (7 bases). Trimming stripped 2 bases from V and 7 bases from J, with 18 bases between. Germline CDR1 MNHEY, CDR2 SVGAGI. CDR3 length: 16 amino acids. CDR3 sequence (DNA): TGTGCCAGCAGTTACACGGGGGGCCCTCAATGGAATGAGCAGTTCTTC. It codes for CASSYTGGPQWNEQFF.

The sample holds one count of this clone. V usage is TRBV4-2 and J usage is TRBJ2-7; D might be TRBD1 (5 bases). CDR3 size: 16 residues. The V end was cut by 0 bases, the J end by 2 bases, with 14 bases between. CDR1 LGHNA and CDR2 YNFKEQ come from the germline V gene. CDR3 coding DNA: TGTGCCAGCAGCCAAGATAGGCCAGGGATTGCCTACGAGCAGTACTTC. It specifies CASSQDRPGIAYEQYF.

In DNA, the CDR3 is TGTGCCATCAGTGAGTTGGGACAGGGGATTCAGCCCCAGCATTTT. Translation gives CAISELGQGIQPQHF. This chain links TRBV10-3 with TRBJ1-5; TRBD1 matches 10 bases. The V and J ends lost 1 base and 6 bases, in that order; junction bases with no gene match: 3. CDR1 is ENHRY, CDR2 SYGVKD, per germline. This CDR3 is 15 amino acids long.

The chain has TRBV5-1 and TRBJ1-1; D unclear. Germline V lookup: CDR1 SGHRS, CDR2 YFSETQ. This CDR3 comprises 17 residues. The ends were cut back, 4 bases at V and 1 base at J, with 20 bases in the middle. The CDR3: CASSPPRWAEGNTEAFF. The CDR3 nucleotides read TGCGCCAGCAGCCCTCCCAGGTGGGCAGAAGGGAACACTGAAGCTTTCTTT. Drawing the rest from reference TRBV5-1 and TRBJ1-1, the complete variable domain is KAGVTQTPRYLIKTRGQQVTLSCSPISGHRSVSWYQQTPGQGLQFLFEYFSETQRNKGNFPGRFSGRQFSNSRSEMNVSTLELGDSALYLCASSPPRWAEGNTEAFFGQGTRLTVV.